The 8 T cell receptor beta chains listed next were all sequenced from one sample in a study of regulatory T cells in long-lasting Graves disease. Noted time point: persistent/refractory GD, antithyroid drugs over 5 years with positive TRAb. Construction of the TCR library relied on RNA isolated from PBMCs. HTBI primers from iRepertoire and Arm-PCR of CDR3 regions yielded the TCR beta libraries. TCRdb re-derived calls from the multiplex PCR reads in MiXCR, one entry per CDR3 protein. The sample yields hundreds of thousands of distinct CDR3 sequences, around 20% seen once. The sample was peripheral blood mononuclear cells (PBMCs), taken when the disease was refractory, from a patient treated with antithyroid drugs. The receptor set was obtained from a female donor with Graves disease.

A single count supports this clonotype. The chain is built from TRBV27 and TRBJ2-3, with 7 bases matching TRBD2. Germline values: CDR1 MNHEY, CDR2 SMNVEV (reference sequence). The V gene end was trimmed by 5 bases and the J gene end by 5 bases; junction bases not matched to a gene: 13. The CDR3 runs 16 residues. The CDR3 bases are TGTGCCAGCAGTAGGGCAGCGGGACCCTGGGTAGATACGCAGTATTTT. As protein: CASSRAAGPWVDTQYF.

V and J are TRBV9 and TRBJ2-7, with D unresolved. The end of the DNA fits TRBJ2-5 better, so the J call may be wrong. This CDR3 comprises 14 residues. Germline values: CDR1 SGDLS, CDR2 YYNGEE. CDR3: CASSAPNGMGTQYF. The CDR3 nucleotides are TGTGCCAGCAGCGCACCCAACGGCATGGGGACCCAGTACTTC.

This clonotype was recorded many times. V gene TRBV6-1 combines with J gene TRBJ2-7, with 9 bases that match TRBD2. Germline V gene lookup returns CDR1 MNHNS and CDR2 SASEGT. V shed 7 bases and J 4 bases; nucleotides not matched to a gene: 8. The CDR3 has 14 amino acids. The CDR3 region has the DNA TGTGCCAGCACGGAGCTAGCGGGAAGGTACGAGCAGTACTTC. Amino acids: CASTELAGRYEQYF.

This clonotype occurred a few times. V usage is TRBV9 and J usage is TRBJ1-1; D call uncertain. The CDR3 is 16 residues long. The germline V and J ends were trimmed by 0 bases and 0 bases, with 12 bases remaining between them. Germline CDR1 is SGDLS and CDR2 is YYNGEE. CDR3: CASSVEGSPMNTEAFF. Written as DNA, the CDR3 is TGTGCCAGCAGCGTAGAGGGCAGCCCTATGAACACTGAAGCTTTCTTT.

This clonotype was detected ten times or more. V gene TRBV28 combines with J gene TRBJ2-2; 10 positions match TRBD1. CDR1 is MDHEN, CDR2 SYDVKM, per germline. The CDR3 totals 18 residues. V lost 2 bases to trimming and J lost 4 bases; unmatched junction nucleotides: 10. The CDR3 nucleotides are TGTGCCAGCAGTTTAGGAGACAGGGGGCTTGCGGTCACCGGGGAGCTGTTTTTT. Amino acid sequence: CASSLGDRGLAVTGELFF.

This clonotype was recorded many times. V is TRBV5-1 and J is TRBJ1-5, with a weak D call TRBD1 (5 bases). The CDR3 totals 15 residues. The V gene's germline CDR1 is SGHRS and CDR2 YFSETQ. The V end was cut by 4 bases, the J end by 11 bases, with 22 bases between. As DNA, the CDR3 is TGCGCCAGCAGCGGAGGGAACGGACGCAAGGGGACCCAGCATTTT. Translation gives CASSGGNGRKGTQHF.

The chain has TRBV3-1 and TRBJ1-4, with D tentatively TRBD1 (6 bases). In germline, CDR1 is LGHDT, CDR2 YNNKEL (reference sequence). Trimming left V 1 base short and J 5 bases short, with 11 bases between. There are 15 residues in the CDR3. The CDR3 nucleotides are TGTGCCAGCAGCCAAGTGTGGGGGCCAAATGAAAAACTGTTTTTT. Amino acids: CASSQVWGPNEKLFF.

The chain is built from TRBV7-9 and TRBJ2-3; D is unclear. Per the germline V gene, CDR1 is SEHNR and CDR2 is FQNEAQ (reference sequence). Trimming removed 4 bases from V and 2 bases from J, with 19 bases in between. This CDR3 contains 17 residues. Here the CDR3 reads CASSSPGPRSNTDTQYF. The CDR3 region has the DNA TGTGCCAGCAGCTCGCCGGGTCCCCGTTCCAACACAGATACGCAGTATTTT. Combining the CDR3 with reference TRBV7-9 and TRBJ2-3 gives the whole variable domain DTGVSQNPRHKITKRGQNVTFRCDPISEHNRLYWYRQTLGQGPEFLTYFQNEAQLEKSRLLSDRFSAERPKGSFSTLEIQRTEQGDSAMYLCASSSPGPRSNTDTQYFGPGTRLTVL.